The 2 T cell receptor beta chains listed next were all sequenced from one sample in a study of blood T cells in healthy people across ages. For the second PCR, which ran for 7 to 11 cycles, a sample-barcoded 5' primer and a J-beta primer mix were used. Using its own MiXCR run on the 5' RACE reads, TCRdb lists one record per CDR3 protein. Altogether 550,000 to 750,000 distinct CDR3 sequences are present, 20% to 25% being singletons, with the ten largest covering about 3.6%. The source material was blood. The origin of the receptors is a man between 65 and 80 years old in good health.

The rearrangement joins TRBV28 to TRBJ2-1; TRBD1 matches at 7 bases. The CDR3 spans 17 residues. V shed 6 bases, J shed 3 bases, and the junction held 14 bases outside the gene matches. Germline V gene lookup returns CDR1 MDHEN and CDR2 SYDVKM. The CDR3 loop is CASRLGGQTRDYNEQFF. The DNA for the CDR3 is TGTGCCAGCAGGCTAGGGGGACAGACAAGGGACTACAATGAGCAGTTCTTC.

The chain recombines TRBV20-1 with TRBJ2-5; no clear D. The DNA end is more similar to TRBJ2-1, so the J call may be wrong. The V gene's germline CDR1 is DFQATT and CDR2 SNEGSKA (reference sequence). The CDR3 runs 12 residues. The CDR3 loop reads CSARYNNNEQFF. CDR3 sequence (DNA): TGCAGTGCTAGATACAACAACAATGAGCAGTTCTTC.